The T cell receptor (beta chain) under discussion was sequenced for a study of Graves' ophthalmopathy and Graves' hyperthyroidism. Findings of the study overall: Ophthalmopathy cases were distinguished from stable hyperthyroidism by a 13-signature model, reaching approximately 87% sensitivity and around 83% specificity. Progression of ophthalmopathy was predicted by the model with around 68% sensitivity and around 72% specificity.

If no ophthalmopathy appeared within 18 months of follow-up, hyperthyroidism was termed stable. This clonotype was recorded at least ten times. Its antigen remains unidentified. CDR3 regions of TCR beta were amplified from RNA transcripts. First-round RT-PCR with HTBI primers preceded a second-round multiplex PCR. TCRdb analysed the multiplex PCR reads with MiXCR anew, one entry per CDR3 protein. The sample lists roughly 400,000 distinct CDR3 sequences, 15% to 20% occurring once. Sequences were obtained from peripheral blood. This clonotype was sampled from an adult woman with stable Graves' hyperthyroidism.

In nucleotides, the CDR3 is TGTGCCAGCGCACGGGGGACTGAAGCTTTCTTT. Protein sequence: CASARGTEAFF. The V gene is TRBV6-5, the J gene TRBJ1-1, with D possibly matching TRBD1 (5 bases). The CDR3 runs to 11 residues. Germline V gene sequence: CDR1 MNHEY, CDR2 SVGAGI. With 8 bases removed from V and 5 bases from J, the gap between germline ends came to 9 bases.